This entry lists 2 T cell receptor beta chains sequenced from one sample in a study of Tregs in tolerant kidney transplant recipients. The nonmyeloablative bone marrow transplants came from related graft donors, with transient mixed chimerism. Measured with immunoSEQ multiplex PCR; TCRdb has only the in-frame clones, and not every one. The data contain tens of thousands of clones, approximately 91% of them seen just once; the ten biggest clones take up roughly 15%. The sequencing here drew on CD8+ T cells from blood (PBMCs), taken 24 months after the transplant. The receptors were gathered from a human patient who received a combined kidney and bone marrow transplant. The graft donor may have given rise to some T cells.

This chain joins TRBV7-9 and TRBJ2-7; D possibly corresponds to TRBD1 (6 bases). The CDR3 is 15 residues long. The ends were cut back, 4 bases at V and 6 bases at J, with 19 bases in the middle. In germline, CDR1 is SEHNR, CDR2 FQNEAQ (reference sequence). The CDR3 sequence: CASSSSGTWESEQYF. As DNA, the CDR3 is TGTGCCAGCAGCTCCTCCGGGACATGGGAGTCCGAGCAGTACTTC.

The chain joins TRBV7-9 to TRBJ2-7; the D gene is possibly TRBD1 (7 bases). Trimming shortened V by 4 bases and J by 0 bases, and 16 bases separated the two germline ends. Germline V gives CDR1 SEHNR, CDR2 FQNEAQ (reference sequence). This CDR3 region has 16 residues. The CDR3 sequence is CASSSQGGGVSYEQYF. Written as DNA, the CDR3 is TGTGCCAGCAGCTCCCAGGGGGGAGGAGTCTCCTACGAGCAGTACTTC.